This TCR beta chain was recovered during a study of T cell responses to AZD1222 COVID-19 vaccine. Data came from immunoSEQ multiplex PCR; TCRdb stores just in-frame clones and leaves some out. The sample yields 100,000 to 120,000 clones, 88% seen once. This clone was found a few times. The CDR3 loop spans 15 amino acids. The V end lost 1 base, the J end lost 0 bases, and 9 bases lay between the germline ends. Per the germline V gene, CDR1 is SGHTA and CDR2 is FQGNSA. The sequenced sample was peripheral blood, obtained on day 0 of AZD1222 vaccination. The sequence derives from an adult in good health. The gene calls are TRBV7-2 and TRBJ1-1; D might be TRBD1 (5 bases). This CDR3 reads CASSLVWGMNTEAFF. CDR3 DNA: TGTGCCAGCAGCTTAGTATGGGGGATGAACACTGAAGCTTTCTTT.